This note documents a single TCR beta chain sequence. Trimming removed 3 bases from V and 2 bases from J, with 17 bases in between. This CDR3 has 17 residues. Germline CDR1 ENHRY, CDR2 SYGVKD. Assay: immunoSEQ multiplex PCR; the TCRdb copy retains only in-frame clones and omits some. The sample consists of 160,000 or so clones, over 85% of them appearing once. The data originate from a study of control samples from healthy donors and cancer patients. The rearrangement joins TRBV10-3 to TRBJ1-5; D may be TRBD1 (5 bases). The specimen sequenced was blood. This receptor was obtained from a woman aged 40-49 years in good health. This chain's CDR3 is CAISDPNLGHGNQPQHF. The CDR3 DNA reads TGTGCCATCAGTGATCCCAACCTCGGACACGGCAATCAGCCCCAGCATTTT.